Shown below are 20 T cell receptor beta chains from a single sample sequenced in a study of siplizumab effects on memory and regulatory T cells. Assay used: immunoSEQ multiplex PCR; TCRdb lists only in-frame clones, some missing. This table holds 90,000 to 120,000 clones, roughly 93% found once. Input material: Tregs sorted from blood. Receptors were obtained from a human donor in good health.

This chain joins TRBV5-1 and TRBJ2-5; D may match TRBD1 or TRBD2 (5 bases each). The CDR3 covers 11 residues. V lost 5 bases, J lost 5 bases, and 7 bases lay in between. CDR1 is SGHRS and CDR2 is YFSETQ in the germline V gene. CDR3: CASRGEETQYF. CDR3 sequence (DNA): TGCGCCAGCAGAGGGGAGGAGACCCAGTACTTC.

This clone showed up just once. The chain carries TRBV13 and TRBJ1-5, with D maybe TRBD1 (6 bases). This CDR3 region has 16 residues. Trimming cost V 2 bases and J 6 bases, with 17 bases left between them. CDR1 and CDR2 from the germline V gene are PRHDT and FYEKMQ (reference sequence). The CDR3 sequence: CASSLRGRGGGQPQHF. The CDR3, as DNA: TGTGCCAGCAGCTTAAGGGGACGCGGAGGGGGTCAGCCCCAGCATTTT.

The chain is built from TRBV30 and TRBJ2-5; 12 nucleotides agree with TRBD2. The germline CDR1 and CDR2 sequences are GTSNPN and SVGIG (reference sequence). V lost 4 bases to trimming and J lost 4 bases; unmatched junction nucleotides: 1. CDR3 length: 13 residues. The chain's CDR3 is CAWTTSGGETQYF. DNA for the CDR3: TGTGCCTGGACGACTAGCGGGGGAGAGACCCAGTACTTC.

The V gene is TRBV11-2, the J gene TRBJ2-2, with D tentatively TRBD1 (6 bases). Germline V lookup: CDR1 SGHAT, CDR2 FQNNGV. V lost 5 bases and J lost 9, with 16 bases in between. This CDR3 is built from 14 residues. The CDR3 is CASSLIQGKWELFF. For the CDR3, the DNA is TGTGCCAGCAGCCTCATACAGGGCAAATGGGAGCTGTTTTTT.

This chain links TRBV2 with TRBJ2-3, with 8 bases identical to TRBD2. Per the germline V gene, CDR1 is SNHLY and CDR2 is FYNNEI. This CDR3 spans 15 amino acids. With 4 bases clipped from V and 8 bases from J, the junction kept 11 bases outside the gene matches. CDR3 region: CASSGPGTRGGTQYF. The CDR3 bases are TGTGCCAGCAGTGGGCCGGGGACTAGAGGGGGTACGCAGTATTTT. Based on the CDR3 plus reference TRBV2 and TRBJ2-3, the full variable domain is EPEVTQTPSHQVTQMGQEVILRCVPISNHLYFYWYRQILGQKVEFLVSFYNNEISEKSEIFDDQFSVERPDGSNFTLKIRSTKLEDSAMYFCASSGPGTRGGTQYFGPGTRLTVL.

This clone was found once. This chain connects TRBV29-1 to TRBJ2-7; D gene unclear. This CDR3 has 13 amino acids. Germline V CDR1 and CDR2: SQVTM, ANQGSEA. V lost 3 bases, J lost 3 bases, and 12 bases lay in between. In nucleotides, the CDR3 is TGCAGCGTTGAGGCAGGCCCGAACTACGAGCAGTACTTC. This codes for CSVEAGPNYEQYF.

V and J are TRBV5-1 and TRBJ2-3; a weak D match, TRBD2 (5 bases). CDR3 length: 15 residues. V shed 0 bases and J shed 4 bases, with 12 bases lying between them. Germline assignment: CDR1 SGHRS and CDR2 YFSETQ. Here the CDR3 DNA reads TGCGCCAGCAGCTTGGGAGGGAATGGGGCAGATACGCAGTATTTT. As protein: CASSLGGNGADTQYF.

The V call is TRBV19, the J call TRBJ2-2; TRBD2 aligns across 11 bases. Germline V lookup: CDR1 LNHDA, CDR2 SQIVND (reference sequence). J was trimmed by 8 bases and V by 8 bases; bases with no gene match: 10. The CDR3 extends over 15 amino acids. In DNA form, the CDR3 reads TGTGCCAGTGGTAGACTAGCGGGGCCGGTGGGGGAGCTGTTTTTT. This codes for CASGRLAGPVGELFF. Full variable domain (outside the CDR3, taken from reference TRBV19 and TRBJ2-2): DGGITQSPKYLFRKEGQNVTLSCEQNLNHDAMYWYRQDPGQGLRLIYYSQIVNDFQKGDIAEGYSVSREKKESFPLTVTSAQKNPTAFYLCASGRLAGPVGELFFGEGSRLTVL.

The V call is TRBV7-3, the J call TRBJ2-1; D gene unclear. CDR3 size: 12 residues. The ends were cut back, 0 bases at V and 9 bases at J, with 6 bases in the middle. Germline V gene lookup returns CDR1 SGHTA and CDR2 FQGTGA. In DNA form, the CDR3 reads TGTGCCAGCAGCTTAACCGGCACTGAGCAGTTCTTC. Its translation: CASSLTGTEQFF.

The chain recombines TRBV7-2 with TRBJ1-2, with no clear D. Germline assignment: CDR1 SGHTA and CDR2 FQGNSA. CDR3 length: 13 amino acids. The V end was cut by 4 bases, the J end by 5 bases, with 11 bases between. The CDR3 protein is CASSSSGGYGYTF. The DNA for the CDR3 is TGTGCCAGCAGCTCCTCGGGCGGGTATGGCTACACCTTC.

This chain uses TRBV7-8 with TRBJ1-3, with D unresolved. The CDR3 is 16 amino acids. Trimming cost V 1 base and J 0 bases, with 10 bases left between them. CDR1 and CDR2 from the germline V gene are SGHVS and FQNEAQ. The CDR3 DNA reads TGTGCCAGCAGCTTAGGAGGACGCTACTCTGGAAACACCATATATTTT. As protein: CASSLGGRYSGNTIYF.

The V gene is TRBV20-1, the J gene TRBJ1-1, with 9 bases lining up with TRBD1. CDR3 length: 11 residues. The germline V gene has CDR1 DFQATT and CDR2 SNEGSKA (reference sequence). CDR3: CRKTGGTEAFF. The CDR3, as DNA: TGCAGGAAGACAGGGGGCACTGAAGCTTTCTTT.

Concerning this clone: The sample has other DNA sequences that encode this CDR3 too. The rearrangement joins TRBV15 to TRBJ1-1; D not resolved. The CDR3 has 16 residues. The ends were cut back, 3 bases at V and 1 base at J, with 15 bases in the middle. Germline V gene data show CDR1 as LNHNV and CDR2 as YYDKDF (reference sequence). The CDR3, as DNA: TGTGCCACCAGCAGGGGTAAAGGGATTTCGAACACTGAAGCTTTCTTT. This codes for CATSRGKGISNTEAFF.

The genes are TRBV7-9 and TRBJ1-2; TRBD1 aligns across 11 bases. CDR3 length equals 15 residues. The V segment lost 5 bases and the J segment 6 bases; nucleotides outside the gene matches: 8. Germline CDR1 SEHNR, CDR2 FQNEAQ (reference sequence). The CDR3 spells CASSPSPDRGHGYTF. The CDR3, as DNA: TGTGCCAGCAGCCCATCCCCGGACAGGGGGCATGGCTACACCTTC. The variable domain in full, completed from reference TRBV7-9 and TRBJ1-2, reads DTGVSQNPRHKITKRGQNVTFRCDPISEHNRLYWYRQTLGQGPEFLTYFQNEAQLEKSRLLSDRFSAERPKGSFSTLEIQRTEQGDSAMYLCASSPSPDRGHGYTFGSGTRLTVV.

V is TRBV27 and J is TRBJ1-4; possible D gene TRBD1, 5 bases. This CDR3 is 15 amino acids long. V lost 6 bases and J 4 bases, leaving 15 bases between the germline ends. Looked up from germline, CDR1 is MNHEY and CDR2 is SMNVEV (reference sequence). CDR3 sequence reads: CASRRTQSFNEKLFF. In DNA, the CDR3 is TGTGCCAGCAGGAGGACACAGTCCTTTAATGAAAAACTGTTTTTT.

This chain connects TRBV7-9 to TRBJ1-2; no reliable D call. Trimming pared 5 bases from V and 0 bases from J, leaving 10 bases between. CDR1 and CDR2 from the germline V gene are SEHNR and FQNEAQ (reference sequence). CDR3 length equals 14 residues. This chain's CDR3 is CASSPLVTNYGYTF. The CDR3 DNA reads as TGTGCCAGCAGCCCCCTTGTAACTAACTATGGCTACACCTTC.

V and J are TRBV27 and TRBJ2-1; D not resolved. The CDR3 runs to 14 residues. Germline V gene sequence: CDR1 MNHEY, CDR2 SMNVEV (reference sequence). Trimming took off 3 bases at V and 6 bases at J, with 12 bases between the two ends. The CDR3 nucleotides are TGTGCCAGCAGTTTGCCGCGCGCTACCAATGAGCAGTTCTTC. Protein product: CASSLPRATNEQFF.

This clone has more than one count but fewer than ten. The rearrangement joins TRBV7-9 to TRBJ1-2; 11 positions match TRBD1. Looked up from germline, CDR1 is SEHNR and CDR2 is FQNEAQ (reference sequence). The CDR3 is made up of 13 amino acids. With 8 bases clipped from V and 7 bases from J, the junction kept 6 bases outside the gene matches. The CDR3 region is CASAGQGAVGYTF. CDR3 nucleotide sequence: TGTGCCAGCGCCGGACAGGGGGCTGTTGGCTACACCTTC.

J is TRBJ1-4 and V is TRBV5-1; D call uncertain. The CDR3 extends over 14 amino acids. Trimming took off 4 bases at V and 8 bases at J, with 15 bases between the two ends. Germline CDR1 reads SGHRS; CDR2 reads YFSETQ. Here the CDR3 DNA reads TGCGCCAGCAGCCCCGACCCGGGGAGGGAAAAACTGTTTTTT. Translated, it gives CASSPDPGREKLFF.

The chain uses TRBV29-1 and TRBJ1-3; the D is unclear. Per the germline V gene, CDR1 is SQVTM and CDR2 is ANQGSEA. The CDR3 has 13 residues. V was cut by 4 bases and J by 0 bases, with 7 bases left in between. This chain's CDR3 is CSVAGSSGNTIYF. The CDR3 DNA is TGCAGCGTTGCAGGTAGCTCTGGAAACACCATATATTTT.